The 21 T cell receptor beta chains given below trace back to one sample, sequenced in a study of T cell changes during pregnancy in multiple sclerosis. Clones were sequenced by immunoSEQ multiplex PCR, and TCRdb holds only the in-frame ones, with some missing. The sample holds about 42,000 clones, 88% seen once. The sample here was CD4+ T cells from peripheral blood mononuclear cells, taken in the second trimester of pregnancy. The receptors here all came from a female donor with multiple sclerosis, enrolled in a pregnancy study.

V gene TRBV9 combines with J gene TRBJ2-3; 9 bases align to TRBD2. Looked up from germline, CDR1 is SGDLS and CDR2 is YYNGEE. CDR3 length equals 16 residues. V gave up 0 bases and J gave up 1 base; unmatched junction bases: 3. The CDR3 DNA reads as TGTGCCAGCAGCGTAGGGGCGGGAGGGGGCACAGATACGCAGTATTTT. As protein: CASSVGAGGGTDTQYF.

V gene TRBV18 combines with J gene TRBJ2-3; TRBD2 agrees at 7 bases. The V and J ends lost 2 bases and 3 bases, in that order; junction bases with no gene match: 11. The CDR3 has 17 amino acids. Germline V gene lookup returns CDR1 KGHSH and CDR2 LQKENI. CDR3: CASSPIEAGVLTDTQYF. CDR3 sequence (DNA): TGTGCCAGCTCACCAATTGAGGCGGGAGTTTTGACAGATACGCAGTATTTT.

The chain joins TRBV7-3 to TRBJ2-1, with 7 bases matching TRBD2. Germline V gene lookup returns CDR1 SGHTA and CDR2 FQGTGA. Unmatched junction bases numbered 5, after V lost 5 bases and J lost 7 bases. The CDR3 is made up of 13 amino acids. The CDR3: CASSPDGRNEQFF. CDR3 DNA sequence: TGTGCCAGCAGCCCTGACGGGAGGAATGAGCAGTTCTTC.

The chain carries TRBV5-1 and TRBJ1-1, with D possibly matching TRBD1 (5 bases). The germline V gene encodes CDR1 SGHRS and CDR2 YFSETQ. CDR3 length equals 16 residues. V was cut by 4 bases and J by 4 bases, with 20 bases left in between. CDR3 nucleotides: TGCGCCAGCAGCAAGACCCCGTCTGGGGCGATCACTGAAGCTTTCTTT. It translates to CASSKTPSGAITEAFF.

This clone came up once. One end of the junction varies from germline; a read error may be responsible. The gene calls are TRBV9 and TRBJ1-2, with D possibly being TRBD1 (5 bases). The CDR3 extends over 14 amino acids. Germline V lookup: CDR1 SGDLS, CDR2 YYNGEE. The CDR3 bases are TGTGCCAGCAGTGTAGGCACGATAGGGGATGGCTACACCTTC. Protein sequence: CASSVGTIGDGYTF.

The chain has TRBV29-1 and TRBJ2-5; 13 bases are a match to TRBD2. With V trimmed by 6 bases and J by 5 bases, 9 bases remained unmatched. The CDR3 runs to 15 residues. Germline V gives CDR1 SQVTM, CDR2 ANQGSEA. The CDR3 DNA follows: TGCAGCGTCAGACTAGCGGGAGGAAATACGGAGACCCAGTACTTC. As protein: CSVRLAGGNTETQYF.

This chain uses TRBV2 with TRBJ2-1; 14 bases match TRBD2. Germline values: CDR1 SNHLY, CDR2 FYNNEI. The CDR3 has 15 amino acids. Trimming removed 6 bases from V and 10 bases from J; junction bases left unmatched: 8. CDR3 in amino acids: CASRATSGRAGEQFF. The CDR3 region has the DNA TGTGCCAGCAGAGCGACTAGCGGGAGGGCGGGGGAGCAGTTCTTC.

About this clone itself: Compared with germline, one end of the junction differs, possibly owing to a read error. The chain uses TRBV7-8 and TRBJ2-2; the D is unclear. The CDR3 has 15 amino acids. The germline CDR1 and CDR2 sequences are SGHVS and FQNEAQ. The chain's CDR3 is CASRWPFSKTGELFF. CDR3 bases: TGTGCCAGCCGCTGGCCTTTTTCGAAAACCGGGGAGCTGTTTTTT.

CDR3 loop: CASSLFETGGKGEKLFF. In DNA form, the CDR3 reads TGTGCCAGCAGCTTATTCGAGACAGGGGGAAAGGGTGAAAAACTGTTTTTT. The chain is built from TRBV5-6 and TRBJ1-4; 9 bases map to TRBD1. The V segment lost 2 bases and the J segment 7 bases; nucleotides outside the gene matches: 12. The germline V gene encodes CDR1 SGHDT and CDR2 YYEEEE. The CDR3 is 17 amino acids.

The chain recombines TRBV19 with TRBJ1-4; D not resolved. Germline CDR1 is LNHDA and CDR2 is SQIVND (reference sequence). CDR3 length: 14 residues. V lost 5 bases to trimming and J lost 8 bases, with 15 bases between them. CDR3: CASSRSGKSEKLFF. In DNA, the CDR3 is TGTGCCAGTAGTCGGAGCGGGAAGAGCGAAAAACTGTTTTTT.

The J gene is TRBJ2-4, the V gene TRBV7-2; TRBD1 might be the D (6 bases). V was cut by 1 base and J by 0 bases, with 19 bases left in between. CDR3 length equals 19 residues. Germline CDR1 SGHTA, CDR2 FQGNSA. The CDR3: CASSLGWDTKTLAKNIQYF. In nucleotides, the CDR3 is TGTGCCAGCAGCTTAGGTTGGGACACCAAAACCCTAGCCAAAAACATTCAGTACTTC.

The chain links TRBV27 to TRBJ2-4; possibly TRBD1 for D (5 bases). CDR1 and CDR2 from the germline V gene are MNHEY and SMNVEV (reference sequence). V was pared by 5 bases and J by 1 base, with 9 bases between. The CDR3 is 14 residues long. The CDR3 protein is CASSVQGAKNIQYF. In nucleotides, the CDR3 is TGTGCCAGCAGTGTCCAGGGCGCCAAAAACATTCAGTACTTC.

A note on this clone: Sequence at one end of the junction differs from germline and may be a read error. The V call is TRBV10-3, the J call TRBJ2-1, with 7 bases identical to TRBD1. Germline CDR1 is ENHRY and CDR2 is SYGVKD. The CDR3 spans 12 residues. The CDR3 DNA reads as TGTGCCATCAGTGAGACGATACGGGACAGTATCTTC. It translates to CAISETIRDSIF.

The chain recombines TRBV7-9 with TRBJ2-1, with unresolved D. Germline V lookup: CDR1 SEHNR, CDR2 FQNEAQ (reference sequence). There are 15 residues in the CDR3. V was pared by 5 bases and J by 0 bases, with 11 bases between. CDR3 in DNA: TGTGCCAGCAGCATCGGAGCCAGCTCCTACAATGAGCAGTTCTTC. Translation: CASSIGASSYNEQFF.

V is TRBV6-5 and J is TRBJ1-2; 9 nucleotides match TRBD1. After removal of 4 bases from V and 7 bases from J, the junction contained 10 bases not matched to a gene. Germline assignment: CDR1 MNHEY and CDR2 SVGAGI. This CDR3 is 15 amino acids long. The CDR3 is CASSSKTQGAGGYTF. Written as DNA, the CDR3 is TGTGCCAGCAGTTCCAAAACACAGGGGGCCGGTGGCTACACCTTC.

This chain links TRBV19 with TRBJ1-1; possible D gene TRBD1, 5 bases. V shed 1 base and J shed 0 bases, with 9 bases lying between them. The CDR3 loop spans 15 amino acids. Germline lookup yields CDR1 LNHDA and CDR2 SQIVND (reference sequence). The CDR3 sequence is CASSIGGEVNTEAFF. For the CDR3, the DNA is TGTGCCAGTAGTATAGGGGGGGAGGTGAACACTGAAGCTTTCTTT. Using reference TRBV19 and TRBJ1-1 for the parts outside the CDR3, the full variable domain is DGGITQSPKYLFRKEGQNVTLSCEQNLNHDAMYWYRQDPGQGLRLIYYSQIVNDFQKGDIAEGYSVSREKKESFPLTVTSAQKNPTAFYLCASSIGGEVNTEAFFGQGTRLTVV.

The J gene is TRBJ2-5, the V gene TRBV7-2, with TRBD2 identical over 7 bases. Looked up from germline, CDR1 is SGHTA and CDR2 is FQGNSA. This CDR3 comprises 15 residues. Trimming at V came to 1 base and at J to 5 bases, leaving 7 bases not matched to a gene. CDR3: CASSLVGGTRETQYF. The CDR3 nucleotides are TGTGCCAGCAGCTTAGTCGGGGGGACCCGGGAGACCCAGTACTTC.

CDR3 sequence reads: CASSGGQGLRDEQYF. CDR3 nucleotide sequence: TGTGCCAGCAGCGGTGGACAGGGTTTAAGGGACGAGCAGTACTTC. This chain connects TRBV5-4 to TRBJ2-7; 8 nucleotides match TRBD1. The junction had 11 bases not matched to a gene; V was cut back by 4 bases and J by 5 bases. CDR3 length: 15 residues. Germline CDR1 is SGHNT and CDR2 is YYREEE (reference sequence).

The V call is TRBV6-5, the J call TRBJ1-3; D unclear. The germline CDR1 and CDR2 sequences are MNHEY and SVGAGI. The CDR3 is 13 amino acids. The V and J ends lost 6 bases and 0 bases respectively, with 6 bases between them. CDR3 amino acids: CASRLSSGNTIYF. CDR3 bases: TGTGCCAGCAGGTTGAGCTCTGGAAACACCATATATTTT.

The chain joins TRBV2 to TRBJ2-5; the D is unclear. The CDR3 covers 16 residues. Germline assignment: CDR1 SNHLY and CDR2 FYNNEI. V lost 6 bases to trimming and J lost 1 base, with 18 bases between them. In DNA, the CDR3 is TGTGCCAGCAGGCACTCCGGTGGGCGACCCCAAGAGACCCAGTACTTC. It specifies CASRHSGGRPQETQYF.

The chain carries TRBV5-1 and TRBJ2-3; 9 bases line up with TRBD2. V trimming: 5 bases; J trimming: 0 bases; junction bases outside the gene matches: 1. This CDR3 is 14 amino acids long. Per the germline V gene, CDR1 is SGHRS and CDR2 is YFSETQ. CDR3: CASRREGSTDTQYF. CDR3 DNA: TGCGCCAGCAGGCGGGAGGGGAGCACAGATACGCAGTATTTT. The entire variable domain, with the rest obtained from reference TRBV5-1 and TRBJ2-3, is as follows: KAGVTQTPRYLIKTRGQQVTLSCSPISGHRSVSWYQQTPGQGLQFLFEYFSETQRNKGNFPGRFSGRQFSNSRSEMNVSTLELGDSALYLCASRREGSTDTQYFGPGTRLTVL.